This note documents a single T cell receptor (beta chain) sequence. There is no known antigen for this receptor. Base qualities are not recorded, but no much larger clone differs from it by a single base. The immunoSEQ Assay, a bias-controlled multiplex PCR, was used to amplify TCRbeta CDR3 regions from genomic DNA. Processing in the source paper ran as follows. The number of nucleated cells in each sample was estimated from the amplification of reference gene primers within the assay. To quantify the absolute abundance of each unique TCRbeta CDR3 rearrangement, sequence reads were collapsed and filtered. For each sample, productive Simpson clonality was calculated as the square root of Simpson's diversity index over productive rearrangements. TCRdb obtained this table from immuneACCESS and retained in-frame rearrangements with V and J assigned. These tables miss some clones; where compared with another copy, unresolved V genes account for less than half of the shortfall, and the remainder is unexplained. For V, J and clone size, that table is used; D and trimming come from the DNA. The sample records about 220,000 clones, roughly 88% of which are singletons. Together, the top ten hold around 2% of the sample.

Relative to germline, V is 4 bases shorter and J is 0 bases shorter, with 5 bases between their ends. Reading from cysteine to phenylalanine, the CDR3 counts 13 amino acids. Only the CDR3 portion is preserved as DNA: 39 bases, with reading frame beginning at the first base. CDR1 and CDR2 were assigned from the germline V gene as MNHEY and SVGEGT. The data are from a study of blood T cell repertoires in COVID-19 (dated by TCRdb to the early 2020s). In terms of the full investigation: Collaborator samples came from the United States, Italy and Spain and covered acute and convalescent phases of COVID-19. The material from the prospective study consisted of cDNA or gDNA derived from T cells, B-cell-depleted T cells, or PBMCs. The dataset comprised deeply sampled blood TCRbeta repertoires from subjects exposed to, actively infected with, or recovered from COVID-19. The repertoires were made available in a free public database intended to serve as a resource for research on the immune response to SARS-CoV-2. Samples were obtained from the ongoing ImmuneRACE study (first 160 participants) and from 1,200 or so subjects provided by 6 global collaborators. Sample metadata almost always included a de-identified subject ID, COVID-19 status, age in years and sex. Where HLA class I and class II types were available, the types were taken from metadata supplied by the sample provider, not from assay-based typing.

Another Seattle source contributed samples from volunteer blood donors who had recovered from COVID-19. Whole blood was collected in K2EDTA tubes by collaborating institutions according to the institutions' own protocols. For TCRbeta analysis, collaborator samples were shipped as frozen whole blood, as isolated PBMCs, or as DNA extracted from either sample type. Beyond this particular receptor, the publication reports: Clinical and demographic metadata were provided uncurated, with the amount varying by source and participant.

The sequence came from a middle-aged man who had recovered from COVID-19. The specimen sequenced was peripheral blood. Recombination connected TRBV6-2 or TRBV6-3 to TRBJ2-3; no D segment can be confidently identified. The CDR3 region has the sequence CASSSTSTDTQYF. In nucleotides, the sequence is TGTGCCAGCAGTTCGACAAGCACAGATACGCAGTATTTT.